This TCR beta chain was captured by sequencing in a study of cytomegalovirus exposure and HLA in healthy donors. Study observations and caveats: Previously analyzed data showed that most TCR beta V segments were productive at a frequency of about 87% or about 30%. There were reportedly fewer N-insertions in an Asian-associated ancestry cluster than the roughly 700-donor mean, in a later analysis. Later, an analysis showed that TCR beta chains associated with HLA were more clonally expanded than others that were equally common.

Per germline, CDR1 SQVTM and CDR2 ANQGSEA. This CDR3 has 14 residues. Trimming removed 4 bases at V and 2 bases at J, with 12 bases between. In the case of this clone: Its target is unknown.

Primers included in the PCR were 60 Vbeta and 13 Jbeta primers. Profiling relied on immunoSEQ multiplex PCR, and the TCRdb table lists in-frame clones only, not all of them. The sample includes about 140,000 clones, roughly 76% of them seen just once. Unrecorded immune exposure was likely among donors, who were nominally healthy when sampled. The sequenced sample consisted of PBMCs. This TCR derives from a woman aged 40 to 49 in good health and CMV-seronegative. The chain employs TRBV29-1 and TRBJ2-1; D unclear. The chain's CDR3 is CSVVGGLPYNEQFF. In DNA, the CDR3 is TGCAGCGTTGTCGGTGGGCTCCCCTACAATGAGCAGTTCTTC.